The 5 T cell receptor beta chains reported below all come from one sample, sequenced in a study of blood T cell repertoires in COVID-19. Produced via immunoSEQ multiplex PCR; TCRdb's table is partial and in-frame only. This repertoire shows about 220,000 clones, around 90% found once; its top ten account for around 2.6%. Source material: PBMCs or T cells enriched from blood (not recorded which). These TCRs come from a woman aged 30 to 39 with acute COVID-19.

This clone appeared a single time. The chain employs TRBV7-9 and TRBJ1-4, with a weak D call TRBD1 (5 bases). Trimming cost V 1 base and J 8 bases, with 14 bases left between them. The germline V gene has CDR1 SEHNR and CDR2 FQNEAQ (reference sequence). The CDR3 contains 15 residues. CDR3 region: CASSLGGAGREKLFF. Written as DNA, the CDR3 is TGTGCCAGCAGCTTAGGAGGCGCAGGGCGGGAAAAACTGTTTTTT.

The chain has TRBV4-1 and TRBJ2-5; D unresolved. From germline, CDR1 is MGHRA and CDR2 YSYEKL. V shed 3 bases and J shed 1 base, with 18 bases lying between them. CDR3 size: 17 residues. CDR3 sequence (DNA): TGCGCCAGCAGCCAGGTGGATATGGGCTTCCCCCAAGAGACCCAGTACTTC. Amino acids: CASSQVDMGFPQETQYF.

This clone appeared a few times. The gene calls are TRBV6-5 and TRBJ1-1; D possibly corresponds to TRBD1 (5 bases). The CDR3 is 14 residues long. Per the germline V gene, CDR1 is MNHEY and CDR2 is SVGAGI. V was trimmed by 6 bases and J by 0 bases, leaving 11 bases between them. The CDR3 sequence is CASRLTEMNTEAFF. The CDR3 region has the DNA TGTGCCAGCAGATTGACAGAGATGAACACTGAAGCTTTCTTT.

This sequence joins TRBV19 and TRBJ1-2; D is perhaps TRBD1 (5 bases). Trimming took off 9 bases at V and 4 bases at J, with 21 bases between the two ends. This CDR3 has 15 amino acids. Germline assignment: CDR1 LNHDA and CDR2 SQIVND (reference sequence). The CDR3 protein is CASQKLGEAVYGYTF. The CDR3 nucleotides are TGTGCCAGCCAAAAACTAGGGGAGGCGGTCTATGGCTACACCTTC.

The V and J genes are TRBV24-1 and TRBJ2-3; tentative D call: TRBD1 (6 bases). Trimming removed 4 bases at V and 3 bases at J, with 10 bases between. The CDR3 spans 14 residues. Germline V CDR1 and CDR2: KGHDR, SFDVKD. CDR3 nucleotides: TGTGCCACCAGTGAGGGGGCGGATACAGATACGCAGTATTTT. Its protein is CATSEGADTDTQYF.